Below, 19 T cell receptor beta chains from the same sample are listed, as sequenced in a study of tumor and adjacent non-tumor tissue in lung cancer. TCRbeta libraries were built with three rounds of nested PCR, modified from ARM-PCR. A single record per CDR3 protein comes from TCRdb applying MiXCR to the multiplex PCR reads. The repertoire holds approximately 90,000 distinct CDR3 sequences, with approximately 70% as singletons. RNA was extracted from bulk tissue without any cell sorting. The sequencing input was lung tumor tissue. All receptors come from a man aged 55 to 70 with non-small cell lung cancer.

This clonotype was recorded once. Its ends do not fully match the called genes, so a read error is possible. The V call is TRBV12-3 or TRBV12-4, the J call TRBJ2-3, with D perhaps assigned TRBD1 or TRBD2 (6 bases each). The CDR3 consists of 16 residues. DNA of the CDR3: TGTGTCAGCCACGGTTCTCGGGGGCCCCCCACAGATACGCAGTATTTC. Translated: CVSHGSRGPPTDTQYF.

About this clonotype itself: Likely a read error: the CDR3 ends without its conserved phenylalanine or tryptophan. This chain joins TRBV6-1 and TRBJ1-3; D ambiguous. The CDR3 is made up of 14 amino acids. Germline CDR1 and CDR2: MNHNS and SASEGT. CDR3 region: CATTLGFSRNTIYS. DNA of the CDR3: TGTGCCACCACTTTAGGGTTCTCTCGAAACACCATATATTCT.

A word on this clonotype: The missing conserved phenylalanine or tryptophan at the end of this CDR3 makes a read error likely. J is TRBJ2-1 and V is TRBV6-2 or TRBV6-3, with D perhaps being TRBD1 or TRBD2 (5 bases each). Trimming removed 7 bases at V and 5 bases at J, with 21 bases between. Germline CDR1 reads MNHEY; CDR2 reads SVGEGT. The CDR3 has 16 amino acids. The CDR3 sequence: CASTTPIIVGDNEQFL. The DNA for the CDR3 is TGTGCCAGCACAACCCCGATAATAGTGGGGGACAATGAGCAGTTCCTC.

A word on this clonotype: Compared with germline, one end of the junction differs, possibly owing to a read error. The CDR3 DNA sequence: TGCCGTGCTAGAATAGGTCCCCACGAGCAGTACTTC. Protein: CRARIGPHEQYF. The V gene is TRBV20-1, the J gene TRBJ2-7; no firm D call. The CDR3 covers 12 residues. Germline CDR1 is DFQATT and CDR2 is SNEGSKA (reference sequence).

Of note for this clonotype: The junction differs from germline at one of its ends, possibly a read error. CDR3 amino acids: CAISLSLVATSADTQYF. The CDR3, as DNA: TGTGCCATCAGTTTATCCCTTGTAGCTACTAGCGCAGATACGCAGTATTTT. The gene calls are TRBV6-6 and TRBJ2-3; 7 nucleotides line up with TRBD2. Germline CDR1 and CDR2: MNHNY and SVGAGI (reference sequence). The CDR3 sequence is 17 residues long.

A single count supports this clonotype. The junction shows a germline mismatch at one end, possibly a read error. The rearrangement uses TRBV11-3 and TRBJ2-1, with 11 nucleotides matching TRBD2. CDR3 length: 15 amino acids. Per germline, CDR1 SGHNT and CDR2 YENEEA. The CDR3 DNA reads TGTGCCGGCAGCCACGGGACTAGCGGAGGCCATGAGCAGTTCTTC. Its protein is CAGSHGTSGGHEQFF.

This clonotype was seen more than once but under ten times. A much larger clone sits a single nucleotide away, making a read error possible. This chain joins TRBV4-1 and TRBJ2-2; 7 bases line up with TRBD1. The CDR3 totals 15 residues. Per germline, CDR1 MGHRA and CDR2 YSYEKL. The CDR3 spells CASSPLNRGAGELSF. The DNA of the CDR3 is TGCGCCAGCAGCCCCCTGAACAGGGGCGCCGGGGAGCTGTCTTTT.

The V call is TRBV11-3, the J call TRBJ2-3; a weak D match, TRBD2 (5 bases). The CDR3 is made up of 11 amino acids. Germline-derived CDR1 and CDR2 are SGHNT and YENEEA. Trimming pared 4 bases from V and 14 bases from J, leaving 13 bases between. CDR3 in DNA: TGTGCCAGCAGCTCGGGAACCAGTGGGTATTTT. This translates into CASSSGTSGYF.

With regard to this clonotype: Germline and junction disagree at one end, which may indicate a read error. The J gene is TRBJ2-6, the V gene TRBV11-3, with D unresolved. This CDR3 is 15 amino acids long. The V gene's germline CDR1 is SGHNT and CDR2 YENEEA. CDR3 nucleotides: TGTGCCACCAGCCAGCATGGTTCTGGGGCCAACGTCCTGACTTTC. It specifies CATSQHGSGANVLTF.

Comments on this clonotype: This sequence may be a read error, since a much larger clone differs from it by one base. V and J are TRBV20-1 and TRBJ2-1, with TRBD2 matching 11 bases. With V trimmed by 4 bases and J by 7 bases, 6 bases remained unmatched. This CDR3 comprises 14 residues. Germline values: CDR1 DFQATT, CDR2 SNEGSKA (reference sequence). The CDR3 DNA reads TGCAGTGCTACGATTAGCGGGAGGGTTAATGAGCAGTTCTTC. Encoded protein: CSATISGRVNEQFF.

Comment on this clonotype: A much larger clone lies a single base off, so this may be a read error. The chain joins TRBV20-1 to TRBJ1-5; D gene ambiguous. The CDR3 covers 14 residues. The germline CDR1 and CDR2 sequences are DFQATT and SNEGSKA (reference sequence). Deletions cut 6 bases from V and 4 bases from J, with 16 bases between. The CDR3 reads CSAITESGNQPQHF. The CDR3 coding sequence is TGCAGTGCCATCACCGAGAGTGGGAATCAGCCCCAGCATTTT.

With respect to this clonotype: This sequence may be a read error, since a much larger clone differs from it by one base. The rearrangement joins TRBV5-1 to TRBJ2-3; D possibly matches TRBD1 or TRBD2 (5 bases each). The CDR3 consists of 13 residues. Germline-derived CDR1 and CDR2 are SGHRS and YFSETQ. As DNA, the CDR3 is TGCGCCGGCAGAGGGGCTAGCACAGATACGCAGTATTTT. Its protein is CAGRGASTDTQYF.

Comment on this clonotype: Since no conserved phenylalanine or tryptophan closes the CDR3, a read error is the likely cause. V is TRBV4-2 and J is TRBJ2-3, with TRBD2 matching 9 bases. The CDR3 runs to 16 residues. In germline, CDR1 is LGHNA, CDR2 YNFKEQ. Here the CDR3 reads CASSQDPSGVTDTQYS. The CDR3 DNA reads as TGTGCCAGCAGTCAAGATCCTAGCGGGGTCACAGATACGCAGTATTCT.

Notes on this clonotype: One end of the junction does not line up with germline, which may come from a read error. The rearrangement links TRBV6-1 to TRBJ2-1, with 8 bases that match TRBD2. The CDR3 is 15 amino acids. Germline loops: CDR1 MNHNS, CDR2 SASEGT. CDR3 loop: CACSEAAGAYNVQFF. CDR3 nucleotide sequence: TGTGCTTGCAGTGAGGCAGCGGGGGCCTACAATGTGCAGTTCTTC.

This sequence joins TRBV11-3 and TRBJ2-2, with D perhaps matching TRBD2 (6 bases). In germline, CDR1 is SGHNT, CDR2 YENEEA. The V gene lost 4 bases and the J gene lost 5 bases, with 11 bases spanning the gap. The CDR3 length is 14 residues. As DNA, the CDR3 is TGTGCCAGCAGCTCAGATAGCGGTACCGGGGAGCTGTTTTTT. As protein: CASSSDSGTGELFF.

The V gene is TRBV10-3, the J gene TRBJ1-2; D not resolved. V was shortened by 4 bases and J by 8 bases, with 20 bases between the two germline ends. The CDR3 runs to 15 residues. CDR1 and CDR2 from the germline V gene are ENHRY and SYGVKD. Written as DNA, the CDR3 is TGTGCCATCAGTGGGAAGGGAAAGGCAAACTGGGGCTACACCTTC. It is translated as CAISGKGKANWGYTF.

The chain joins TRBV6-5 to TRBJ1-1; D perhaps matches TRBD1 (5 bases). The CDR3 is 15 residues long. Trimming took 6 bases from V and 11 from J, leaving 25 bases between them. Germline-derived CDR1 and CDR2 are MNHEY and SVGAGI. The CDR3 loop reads CASSQRAQSQGRAFF. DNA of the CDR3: TGTGCCAGCAGCCAGAGGGCCCAGAGTCAGGGACGGGCTTTCTTT.

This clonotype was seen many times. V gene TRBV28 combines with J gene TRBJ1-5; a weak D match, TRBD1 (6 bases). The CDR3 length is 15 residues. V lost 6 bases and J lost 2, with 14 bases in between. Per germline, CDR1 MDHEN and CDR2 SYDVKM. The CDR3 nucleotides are TGTGCCAGCAGAGGAGGGGGTGGGGGCAATCAGCCCCAGCATTTT. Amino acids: CASRGGGGGNQPQHF.

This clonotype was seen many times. The CDR3 loop is CASTSDSYEQYF. The CDR3 DNA is TGTGCCAGCACTTCGGACAGCTACGAGCAGTACTTC. The chain employs TRBV6-5 and TRBJ2-7; tentatively, D is TRBD1 (6 bases). This CDR3 is 12 amino acids long. The V end was cut by 7 bases, the J end by 3 bases, with 10 bases between. Germline CDR1 MNHEY, CDR2 SVGAGI.